Below, 31 T cell receptor beta chains from the same sample are listed, as sequenced in a study of high-grade serous ovarian cancer treatment subgroups. Tumor tissue was taken before any definitive surgery or chemotherapy was given. The table came from immunoSEQ multiplex PCR; TCRdb's copy has only in-frame clones and leaves some out. The sample records under 2,500 clones, over 65% being singletons. The sequenced material came from tumor tissue. These receptors all stem from a human donor with high-grade serous ovarian cancer.

This rearrangement joins TRBV2 to TRBJ2-1, with D possibly called TRBD1 or TRBD2 (5 bases each). CDR1 SNHLY and CDR2 FYNNEI come from the germline V gene. The CDR3 totals 16 residues. V lost 2 bases and J 3 bases, leaving 14 bases between the germline ends. The chain's CDR3 is CASSETAQDFYNEQFF. CDR3 DNA sequence: TGTGCCAGCAGTGAAACCGCACAGGACTTCTACAATGAGCAGTTCTTC.

Concerning this clone itself: This sample includes further DNA sequences coding for the same CDR3. The CDR3 loop reads CASSSSQGADYGYTF. The DNA of the CDR3 is TGTGCCAGCAGCTCTAGTCAGGGGGCGGACTATGGCTACACCTTC. The chain links TRBV7-3 to TRBJ1-2, with TRBD1 identical over 8 bases. There are 15 residues in the CDR3. The V and J ends lost 4 bases and 3 bases, in that order; junction bases with no gene match: 7. Germline V CDR1 and CDR2: SGHTA, FQGTGA.

The J gene is TRBJ1-1, the V gene TRBV19; TRBD1 is a possible D gene (6 bases). Germline values: CDR1 LNHDA, CDR2 SQIVND (reference sequence). Trimming took off 6 bases at V and 4 bases at J, with 18 bases between the two ends. The CDR3 loop spans 15 amino acids. The CDR3 nucleotides read TGTGCCAGTAGACGTACAGGGCTTGGTATCACTGAAGCTTTCTTT. It is translated as CASRRTGLGITEAFF.

This clone was picked up one time. The chain couples TRBV7-8 to TRBJ1-1, with D possibly being TRBD1 (5 bases). This CDR3 is built from 14 residues. CDR1 SGHVS and CDR2 FQNEAQ come from the germline V gene. V shed 1 base and J shed 6 bases, with 12 bases lying between them. In DNA, the CDR3 is TGTGCCAGCAGCTTAGTTCAGGGCCCTGCTGAAGCTTTCTTT. It yields the protein CASSLVQGPAEAFF.

The rearrangement links TRBV5-4 to TRBJ2-3; D is possibly TRBD1 (6 bases). CDR1 is SGHNT, CDR2 YYREEE, per germline (reference sequence). V was pared by 4 bases and J by 4 bases, with 13 bases between. The CDR3 has 14 amino acids. CDR3 amino acids: CASSEQGVADTQYF. CDR3 bases: TGTGCCAGCAGCGAACAGGGTGTCGCAGATACGCAGTATTTT.

This chain links TRBV27 with TRBJ1-3; 8 bases are shared with TRBD1. The CDR3 loop spans 15 amino acids. CDR1 is MNHEY, CDR2 SMNVEV, per germline (reference sequence). The ends lost 6 bases at V and 3 bases at J; junction bases unmatched: 7. CDR3 sequence reads: CASSLDRGYGNTIYF. The CDR3, as DNA: TGTGCCAGCAGCCTAGACAGGGGCTATGGAAACACCATATATTTT.

The rearrangement joins TRBV19 to TRBJ1-1, with a possible D match to TRBD1 (5 bases). V was pared by 5 bases and J by 0 bases, with 22 bases between. From germline, CDR1 is LNHDA and CDR2 SQIVND (reference sequence). The CDR3 length is 18 residues. Written as DNA, the CDR3 is TGTGCCAGTAGTCCGCGATTGTGGGGGGGGAACCTGAACACTGAAGCTTTCTTT. Amino acid sequence: CASSPRLWGGNLNTEAFF.

The V call is TRBV6-1, the J call TRBJ2-7; D ambiguous. V lost 0 bases, J lost 1 base, and 1 base lay in between. The germline V gene encodes CDR1 MNHNS and CDR2 SASEGT. The CDR3 runs 12 residues. CDR3 DNA sequence: TGTGCCAGCAGTGAAGCTTCCTACGAGCAGTACTTC. Residues: CASSEASYEQYF.

The CDR3 loop is CASSFALAGGPGDNEQFF. Written as DNA, the CDR3 is TGTGCCAGCAGCTTTGCGCTAGCGGGGGGGCCTGGGGACAATGAGCAGTTCTTC. The rearrangement uses TRBV12-1 and TRBJ2-1; the table's D call of TRBD2 was not tested on the DNA. TRBV12-1 is labeled a pseudogene. The CDR3 is 18 residues long.

The chain carries TRBV2 and TRBJ2-1; 9 bases fit TRBD2. Germline CDR1 SNHLY, CDR2 FYNNEI. This CDR3 has 12 amino acids. The trim removed 2 bases at V and 10 bases at J, leaving 0 bases unmatched. This CDR3 is CASSELAGEQFF. DNA for the CDR3: TGTGCCAGCAGTGAACTAGCGGGGGAGCAGTTCTTC.

This clone has just a few counts. The chain links TRBV30 to TRBJ1-1, with TRBD1 as a possible D gene (5 bases). Per germline, CDR1 GTSNPN and CDR2 SVGIG (reference sequence). V was trimmed by 4 bases and J by 4 bases, leaving 19 bases between them. There are 15 residues in the CDR3. CDR3 residues: CAWNPTLAGFTEAFF. The CDR3 DNA is TGTGCCTGGAATCCAACCCTCGCAGGGTTCACTGAAGCTTTCTTT.

This chain joins TRBV27 and TRBJ1-1; 7 bases match TRBD1. V dropped 10 bases and J dropped 0; count of bases not matched to a gene: 5. This CDR3 spans 13 amino acids. Per the germline V gene, CDR1 is MNHEY and CDR2 is SMNVEV (reference sequence). CDR3 coding DNA: TGTGCCACCAGGGACAGTCTGAACACTGAAGCTTTCTTT. Protein product: CATRDSLNTEAFF.

A word on this clone: Other nucleotide sequences from this sample produce the same CDR3. The CDR3 region is CASSEGQADYEQYF. The CDR3, as DNA: TGTGCCAGCAGCGAGGGACAGGCAGACTACGAGCAGTACTTC. V gene TRBV9 combines with J gene TRBJ2-7; 8 bases match TRBD1. After removal of 3 bases from V and 3 bases from J, the junction contained 5 bases not matched to a gene. CDR1 and CDR2 from the germline V gene are SGDLS and YYNGEE. The CDR3 sequence is 14 residues long.

The chain employs TRBV19 and TRBJ2-7; TRBD1 matches at 8 bases. Germline V gene lookup returns CDR1 LNHDA and CDR2 SQIVND (reference sequence). The CDR3 extends over 15 amino acids. Losses at the gene ends were 1 base for V and 3 bases for J; bases not matched to a gene: 5. CDR3 nucleotides: TGTGCCAGTAGTATAGCCAGGGGGCTATTCTACGAGCAGTACTTC. Translating gives CASSIARGLFYEQYF.

This rearrangement joins TRBV5-6 to TRBJ1-2; tentative D call: TRBD1 (6 bases). Germline V lookup: CDR1 SGHDT, CDR2 YYEEEE. This CDR3 has 15 residues. With 3 bases removed from V and 1 base from J, the gap between germline ends came to 13 bases. The CDR3 nucleotides are TGTGCCAGCAGCTCGCCGTTAGGGGGTAACTATGGCTACACCTTC. Protein product: CASSSPLGGNYGYTF.

The chain has TRBV21-1 and TRBJ1-1; TRBD1 reflects the table's D call only, with no check against the DNA. TRBV21-1 is designated a pseudogene. The CDR3 runs to 18 residues. The CDR3 region is CASSKALWETGGDTEAFF. The CDR3, as DNA: TGTGCCAGCAGCAAAGCGCTTTGGGAAACAGGGGGTGACACTGAAGCTTTCTTT.

This clone was recorded once. J is TRBJ2-3 and V is TRBV10-1; 15 nucleotides line up with TRBD2. The CDR3 has 18 residues. The germline V gene has CDR1 WNHNN and CDR2 SYGVQD (reference sequence). With V trimmed by 0 bases and J by 3 bases, 4 bases remained unmatched. The CDR3 DNA reads as TGCGCCAGCAGTGAGTCCTGGACTAGCGGGGGGGTGACAGATACGCAGTATTTT. Translated, it gives CASSESWTSGGVTDTQYF.

The chain recombines TRBV13 with TRBJ2-7; 8 nucleotides agree with TRBD1. There are 17 residues in the CDR3. The ends lost 6 bases at V and 0 bases at J; junction bases unmatched: 13. Per the germline V gene, CDR1 is PRHDT and CDR2 is FYEKMQ (reference sequence). The CDR3 region has the DNA TGTGCCAGCAGTTACGGACCAGGGGGCCGCAGCTCCTACGAGCAGTACTTC. This codes for CASSYGPGGRSSYEQYF.

The rearrangement joins TRBV5-6 to TRBJ1-4, with D maybe TRBD1 (5 bases). This CDR3 region has 17 residues. Germline assignment: CDR1 SGHDT and CDR2 YYEEEE. Trimming took off 4 bases at V and 4 bases at J, with 20 bases between the two ends. CDR3 loop: CASSRTWGDADNEKLFF. CDR3 bases: TGTGCCAGCAGCCGCACGTGGGGGGACGCAGATAATGAAAAACTGTTTTTT.

The chain employs TRBV7-9 and TRBJ2-1; D is tentatively TRBD1 or TRBD2 (5 bases each). Trimming took 4 bases from V and 5 from J, leaving 18 bases between them. Germline V gives CDR1 SEHNR, CDR2 FQNEAQ (reference sequence). There are 16 residues in the CDR3. The CDR3 DNA sequence: TGTGCCAGCAGCTCTCAGTTGGGGGTCTCGAACAATGAGCAGTTCTTC. Translated: CASSSQLGVSNNEQFF. Supplemented by reference TRBV7-9 and TRBJ2-1, the full variable domain reads DTGVSQNPRHKITKRGQNVTFRCDPISEHNRLYWYRQTLGQGPEFLTYFQNEAQLEKSRLLSDRFSAERPKGSFSTLEIQRTEQGDSAMYLCASSSQLGVSNNEQFFGPGTRLTVL.

V is TRBV5-1 and J is TRBJ2-5; perhaps TRBD1 as D (6 bases). Germline lookup yields CDR1 SGHRS and CDR2 YFSETQ. Trimming took 4 bases from V and 11 from J, leaving 21 bases between them. The CDR3 has 14 residues. As DNA, the CDR3 is TGCGCCAGCAGCCGTTGGACAGAACCTATGGAGCAGTACTTC. It encodes CASSRWTEPMEQYF.

This CDR3 is CASSGTGVFEQYF. The CDR3 DNA reads TGCGCCAGCAGCGGGACAGGAGTCTTCGAGCAGTACTTC. The chain uses TRBV5-1 and TRBJ2-7; 8 bases match TRBD1. This CDR3 contains 13 residues. Unmatched junction bases numbered 6, after V lost 4 bases and J lost 6 bases. Per germline, CDR1 SGHRS and CDR2 YFSETQ.

This clone was recorded a few times. The chain combines TRBV15 with TRBJ2-7; TRBD2 agrees at 12 bases. The V gene's germline CDR1 is LNHNV and CDR2 YYDKDF (reference sequence). V dropped 0 bases and J dropped 6; count of bases not matched to a gene: 15. The CDR3 consists of 19 residues. The CDR3 DNA is TGTGCCACCAGCAGAGAGCGTCAACTAGCGGGGGGCAGACGGGGCGAGCAGTACTTC. Translating it yields CATSRERQLAGGRRGEQYF.

CDR3 region: CASSLLEEEQSYEQYF. The CDR3 nucleotides are TGTGCCAGCAGCTTGTTAGAGGAGGAACAGTCCTACGAGCAGTACTTC. J is TRBJ2-7 and V is TRBV5-4, with a weak D call TRBD2 (5 bases). The CDR3 totals 16 residues. The V gene lost 1 base and the J gene lost 1 base, with 15 bases spanning the gap. The germline gives CDR1 SGHNT, CDR2 YYREEE (reference sequence).

The gene calls are TRBV27 and TRBJ1-2, with 11 bases that match TRBD1. Germline trimming cut 8 bases from V and 8 bases from J; bases unmatched to any gene: 7. Germline CDR1 is MNHEY and CDR2 is SMNVEV (reference sequence). The CDR3 contains 13 residues. The CDR3 DNA reads TGTGCCAGCTCTGGACAGGGGGCTGGGGGCTACACCTTC. Encoded protein: CASSGQGAGGYTF.

The V call is TRBV5-4, the J call TRBJ1-2; D is perhaps TRBD1 (5 bases). This CDR3 is built from 13 residues. Germline CDR1 and CDR2: SGHNT and YYREEE (reference sequence). V lost 5 bases and J 8 bases, leaving 16 bases between the germline ends. The CDR3 sequence is CASSWGETGGYTF. The CDR3 DNA is TGTGCCAGCAGTTGGGGGGAGACGGGAGGCTACACCTTC.

The rearrangement links TRBV19 to TRBJ2-2, with TRBD1 matching over 8 bases. V trimming: 3 bases; J trimming: 0 bases; junction bases outside the gene matches: 3. This CDR3 contains 16 residues. Germline V gives CDR1 LNHDA, CDR2 SQIVND (reference sequence). The CDR3 coding sequence is TGTGCCAGTAGTATCCTGACAGGGGCGAACACCGGGGAGCTGTTTTTT. Translating gives CASSILTGANTGELFF. The full variable domain, its missing parts supplied by reference TRBV19 and TRBJ2-2, is DGGITQSPKYLFRKEGQNVTLSCEQNLNHDAMYWYRQDPGQGLRLIYYSQIVNDFQKGDIAEGYSVSREKKESFPLTVTSAQKNPTAFYLCASSILTGANTGELFFGEGSRLTVL.

Written as DNA, the CDR3 is TGCGCCAGCAGCCAACGGGGAATTAATGAAAAACTGTTTTTT. It yields the protein CASSQRGINEKLFF. The gene calls are TRBV4-3 and TRBJ1-4; D call uncertain. V dropped 2 bases and J dropped 4 bases, with 8 bases sitting between them. Germline CDR1 and CDR2: LGHNA and YSLEER. The CDR3 length is 14 residues.

This clone was observed once. This sequence joins TRBV7-2 and TRBJ2-3; D gene ambiguous. V gave up 0 bases and J gave up 0 bases, with 10 bases separating them. The CDR3 totals 16 residues. CDR1 is SGHTA, CDR2 FQGNSA, per germline. The CDR3 nucleotides read TGTGCCAGCAGCTTAGCCTCAACTCTTAGCACAGATACGCAGTATTTT. Translating gives CASSLASTLSTDTQYF.

There are a few counts of this clone. The V and J genes are TRBV27 and TRBJ1-5, with 12 nucleotides matching TRBD1. Germline values: CDR1 MNHEY, CDR2 SMNVEV (reference sequence). The CDR3 runs 16 residues. J gave up 5 bases and V 5 bases, and 7 bases lay outside the gene matches. The CDR3 spells CASSARDRGPYQPQHF. The CDR3 coding sequence is TGTGCCAGCAGTGCCCGGGACAGGGGGCCCTATCAGCCCCAGCATTTT.

In this sample, this clone turned up a few times. The chain has TRBV10-2 and TRBJ1-5; tentative D call: TRBD1 (5 bases). This CDR3 is 15 amino acids long. Looked up from germline, CDR1 is WSHSY and CDR2 is SAAADI. The germline V and J ends were trimmed by 3 bases and 7 bases, with 16 bases remaining between them. The CDR3 DNA sequence: TGCGCCAGCAGTGAACCCGGGACCGCCGGGCAGCCCCAGCATTTT. Its translation is CASSEPGTAGQPQHF.